A selection of T cell receptor beta chains follows, all from one sample in a study of glioma-infiltrating T cells. One entry per CDR3 protein, called by TCRdb with MiXCR from the multiplex PCR reads. The top ten clones hold around 4.9% of a sample with roughly 200,000 distinct CDR3 sequences, around 45% of them seen once. Sequenced input: glioma tissue, nonneoplastic brain tissue, or PBMCs (not recorded which). The receptor source for this set is a human donor with low-grade glioma or glioblastoma, undergoing nonglioma brain surgery, or in good health (not recorded which). Both conserved end residues are part of each CDR3. D genes are given only for firm matches. Rows may omit the clone size; those that give it use once, few, many or a size class.

J: TRBJ2-3
size: few
D: -
V: TRBV29-1
DNA: TGCAGCGTTGTTGAATATGGCGGAACAGATACGCAGTATTTT
CDR3: CSVVEYGGTDTQYF

J: TRBJ2-7
size: -
D: -
V: TRBV25-1
DNA: TGTGCCAGCAGCTCCAGAGTCTCGAGCTCCTACGAGCAGTACTTC
CDR3: CASSSRVSSSYEQYF

J: TRBJ2-5
size: -
D: TRBD2
V: TRBV7-2
DNA: TGTGCCAGCAGCCTACGGCCGGGACTAATACAAGAGACCCAGTACTTC
CDR3: CASSLRPGLIQETQYF

J: TRBJ2-3
size: many
D: -
V: TRBV12-3/TRBV12-4
DNA: TGTGCCAGCAGGAAGCTAGCGAGCACAGATACGCAGTATTTT
CDR3: CASRKLASTDTQYF

J: TRBJ2-3
size: -
D: TRBD1
V: TRBV27
DNA: TGTGCCATCAGTGGGACAGAAAGAGATACGCAGTATTTT
CDR3: CAISGTERDTQYF

J: TRBJ2-7
size: -
D: TRBD2
V: TRBV24-1
DNA: TGTGCCAACAGTGCACTAGCGGGAGGGCCGCAGTACTTC
CDR3: CANSALAGGPQYF

J: TRBJ2-7
size: -
D: TRBD1
V: TRBV2
DNA: TGTGCCAGAAGTGTAGGACAGGTTAGGTCCAACGAGCAGTACTTC
CDR3: CARSVGQVRSNEQYF

J: TRBJ1-2
size: -
D: -
V: TRBV25-1
DNA: TGTGCCAGCGGTGATTCAGGGACCCAATCTAACTATGGCTACAACTTC
CDR3: CASGDSGTQSNYGYNF

J: TRBJ2-3
size: many
D: TRBD2
V: TRBV7-6
DNA: TGTGCCAGCAGCTTAATACTAGCGGACACAGATACGCAGTATTTT
CDR3: CASSLILADTDTQYF

J: TRBJ2-1
size: many
D: TRBD2
V: TRBV28
DNA: TGTGCCAGCAGTGGGACTAGCGGGAGAAAGGGGAATGAGCAGTTCTTC
CDR3: CASSGTSGRKGNEQFF

J: TRBJ2-5
size: many
D: -
V: TRBV7-8
DNA: TGTGCCAGCAGCCCCGGGCAACTTTCGCAAGAGACCCAGTACTTC
CDR3: CASSPGQLSQETQYF

J: TRBJ2-5
size: many
D: -
V: TRBV29-1
DNA: TGCAGCGTTGAGTACAGTGAGACCCAGTACTTC
CDR3: CSVEYSETQYF

J: TRBJ2-3
size: many
D: -
V: TRBV6-2/TRBV6-3
DNA: TGTGCCAGCAGTTATTTAGTTGGATCAGATACGCAGTATTTT
CDR3: CASSYLVGSDTQYF

J: TRBJ2-1
size: -
D: -
V: TRBV3-1
DNA: TGTGCCAGCAGCCAACAGGCAGGGCCCAGTGAGCAGTTCTTC
CDR3: CASSQQAGPSEQFF

J: TRBJ2-7
size: many
D: TRBD1
V: TRBV20-1
DNA: TGCAGTGCCACCCGACAGGGGACCTACGAGCAGTACTTC
CDR3: CSATRQGTYEQYF

J: TRBJ1-2
size: many
D: -
V: TRBV2
DNA: TGTGCCAGCAGTGAATTAAATCCTGGCTACACCTTC
CDR3: CASSELNPGYTF

J: TRBJ1-2
size: few
D: -
V: TRBV5-1
DNA: TGCGCCAGCAGCTTGGACACATCACTAGGCTACACCTTC
CDR3: CASSLDTSLGYTF

J: TRBJ2-2
size: many
D: -
V: TRBV6-1
DNA: TGTGCCAGCAGCCCCCCAGGGTTGAACACCGGGGAGCTGTTTTTT
CDR3: CASSPPGLNTGELFF

J: TRBJ1-4
size: many
D: -
V: TRBV25-1
DNA: TGTGCCACTCAGACAGGTTGGAATGAAAAACTGTTTTTT
CDR3: CATQTGWNEKLFF

J: TRBJ2-5
size: many
D: TRBD1
V: TRBV2
DNA: TGTGCCACACAGGGGAGCAGTGAGACCCAGTACTTC
CDR3: CATQGSSETQYF

J: TRBJ2-3
size: many
D: TRBD2
V: TRBV20-1
DNA: TGCAGTGCTAGACAGACTAGCGAGACAGATACGCAGTATTTT
CDR3: CSARQTSETDTQYF

J: TRBJ1-3
size: few
D: TRBD1
V: TRBV4-2
DNA: TGTGCCAGCCGGGTTGGACAGGGTCCTGGAAACACCATATATTTT
CDR3: CASRVGQGPGNTIYF

J: TRBJ1-6
size: few
D: -
V: TRBV19
DNA: TGTGCCACTAGAATACAGGAGATGATCAATTCACCCCTCCACTTT
CDR3: CATRIQEMINSPLHF

J: TRBJ2-7
size: -
D: -
V: TRBV5-4
DNA: TGTGCCAGCAGCTTGAGGGAAGTCAGAGAGCAGTACTTC
CDR3: CASSLREVREQYF

J: TRBJ1-5
size: -
D: -
V: TRBV6-2/TRBV6-3
DNA: TGTGTTAGCAGTTACTCAGGCGGTAATCAGCCCCAGCATTTT
CDR3: CVSSYSGGNQPQHF